The TCR beta chain described here comes from a study of blood T cells in healthy people across ages. As for this clonotype: One end of the junction is discordant with germline, which a read error may explain.

Germline V gene lookup returns CDR1 SNHLY and CDR2 FYNNEI. There are 14 residues in the CDR3. Primed by a sample-barcoded 5' primer and a J-beta primer mix, a second PCR proceeded for roughly 7 to 12 cycles. TCRdb fed the 5' RACE reads into MiXCR, producing one record per CDR3 protein. The sample has over 1.5 million distinct CDR3 sequences, about 50% seen once. This sequence was found in a middle-aged woman in good health. J is TRBJ2-4 and V is TRBV2; 8 bases are a match to TRBD1. Material for sequencing was blood. The CDR3 DNA reads as TGTGCCAGCAGCCAACAGGGGGGCGAAAACAGTCAGTACTTC. Amino acids: CASSQQGGENSQYF.